The 20 T cell receptor beta chains given below trace back to one sample, sequenced in a study of shared T cell receptors in the human thymus. Profiled with immunoSEQ multiplex PCR; TCRdb holds only in-frame clones, not every one. The sample lists some 660,000 clones, around 87% seen once, with just under 0.0095% in the top ten. These records were also assigned to another study, of human thymus T cells.

What was sequenced was thymocytes. The origin of the receptors is a boy in the first two years of life with a congenital heart defect.

V is TRBV28 and J is TRBJ1-6; 8 nucleotides line up with TRBD1. J lost 5 bases, V lost 5 bases, and 14 bases had no gene match. The CDR3 has 18 residues. Germline V gives CDR1 MDHEN, CDR2 SYDVKM. Here the CDR3 reads CASSGGQGSHMNNSPLHF. Written as DNA, the CDR3 is TGTGCCAGCAGTGGAGGACAGGGTTCCCATATGAATAATTCACCCCTCCACTTT.

This clone was seen just once. The gene calls are TRBV5-1 and TRBJ2-1, with 12 positions matching TRBD1. CDR1 is SGHRS and CDR2 is YFSETQ in the germline V gene. The CDR3 totals 16 residues. V lost 0 bases to trimming and J lost 7 bases; unmatched junction nucleotides: 5. The CDR3, as DNA: TGCGCCAGCAGCTTGGCGGGACAGGGGGCTTGGAATGAGCAGTTCTTC. This encodes CASSLAGQGAWNEQFF.

The rearrangement uses TRBV5-1 and TRBJ2-3, with D possibly matching TRBD2 (6 bases). The CDR3 length is 13 residues. Trimming shortened V by 5 bases and J by 0 bases, and 7 bases separated the two germline ends. Germline-derived CDR1 and CDR2 are SGHRS and YFSETQ. The CDR3 sequence: CASRGGSTDTQYF. The CDR3 nucleotides read TGCGCCAGCAGGGGGGGTAGCACAGATACGCAGTATTTT.

The chain links TRBV19 to TRBJ1-5, with a weak D call TRBD1 (5 bases). The ends were cut back, 7 bases at V and 0 bases at J, with 19 bases in the middle. CDR3 length: 17 residues. Germline CDR1 and CDR2: LNHDA and SQIVND (reference sequence). The CDR3 nucleotides read TGTGCCAGTACCATGGGGGGAAGGGTCGATAGCAATCAGCCCCAGCATTTT. The encoded protein is CASTMGGRVDSNQPQHF.

The chain has TRBV5-1 and TRBJ1-1; a weak D match, TRBD1 (5 bases). The germline V gene encodes CDR1 SGHRS and CDR2 YFSETQ. This CDR3 is 15 amino acids long. Trimming took 0 bases from V and 2 from J, leaving 11 bases between them. CDR3: CASSLVPGPNTEAFF. In DNA form, the CDR3 reads TGCGCCAGCAGCTTGGTCCCAGGGCCTAACACTGAAGCTTTCTTT.

The chain couples TRBV6-5 to TRBJ1-2, with 7 bases matching TRBD1. There are 14 residues in the CDR3. Germline V lookup: CDR1 MNHEY, CDR2 SVGAGI. J gave up 7 bases and V 6 bases, and 11 bases lay outside the gene matches. CDR3 bases: TGTGCCAGCAGACCCTCTCACAGGGGAGGTGGCTACACCTTC. Translated, it gives CASRPSHRGGGYTF.

J is TRBJ2-2 and V is TRBV28; D perhaps matches TRBD1 (6 bases). Germline CDR1 MDHEN, CDR2 SYDVKM. Trimming pared 5 bases from V and 4 bases from J, leaving 17 bases between. CDR3 length: 16 amino acids. CDR3 residues: CASSPHPGQSTGELFF. In DNA form, the CDR3 reads TGTGCCAGCAGTCCCCATCCGGGACAATCCACCGGGGAGCTGTTTTTT.

The V call is TRBV10-3, the J call TRBJ1-1; perhaps TRBD1 as D (6 bases). Trimming pared 9 bases from V and 0 bases from J, leaving 17 bases between. Germline values: CDR1 ENHRY, CDR2 SYGVKD. CDR3 length: 15 residues. The CDR3 sequence is CAMKAGDTMNTEAFF. DNA for the CDR3: TGTGCCATGAAGGCAGGGGACACCATGAACACTGAAGCTTTCTTT.

The CDR3 nucleotides read TGTGCCAGCAGCTTGCTACAGGGAAGGGACACTGAAGCTTTCTTT. It is translated as CASSLLQGRDTEAFF. The genes are TRBV28 and TRBJ1-1; D may be TRBD1 (6 bases). The CDR3 spans 15 residues. Germline V gene sequence: CDR1 MDHEN, CDR2 SYDVKM. Deletions cut 6 bases from V and 3 bases from J, with 17 bases between.

V is TRBV7-9 and J is TRBJ1-2; 9 bases match TRBD1. CDR3 size: 13 residues. Germline V gene sequence: CDR1 SEHNR, CDR2 FQNEAQ (reference sequence). V lost 6 bases, J lost 4 bases, and 3 bases stayed unmatched. CDR3 DNA sequence: TGTGCCAGCAGAGTGACAGGGGGCTATGGCTACACCTTC. It translates to CASRVTGGYGYTF.

V gene TRBV7-2 combines with J gene TRBJ2-7; D not certain. The CDR3 runs to 16 residues. Trimming stripped 4 bases from V and 3 bases from J, with 19 bases between. Per the germline V gene, CDR1 is SGHTA and CDR2 is FQGNSA. CDR3 sequence reads: CASSSQDTEGNYEQYF. The CDR3 nucleotides are TGTGCCAGCAGCTCACAAGACACCGAAGGTAACTACGAGCAGTACTTC. Full variable domain (rest looked up from reference TRBV7-2 and TRBJ2-7): GAGVSQSPSNKVTEKGKDVELRCDPISGHTALYWYRQSLGQGLEFLIYFQGNSAPDKSGLPSDRFSAERTGGSVSTLTIQRTQQEDSAVYLCASSSQDTEGNYEQYFGPGTRLTVT.

The rearrangement joins TRBV28 to TRBJ1-5, with unresolved D. CDR3 length: 14 residues. CDR1 and CDR2 (germline): MDHEN, SYDVKM. The V end lost 6 bases, the J end lost 0 bases, and 9 bases lay between the germline ends. CDR3 DNA sequence: TGTGCCAGCAGGGCCCTTAATAGCAATCAGCCCCAGCATTTT. This sequence encodes CASRALNSNQPQHF.

The chain joins TRBV7-2 to TRBJ1-1; 9 nucleotides match TRBD1. This CDR3 spans 14 amino acids. The ends lost 5 bases at V and 6 bases at J; junction bases unmatched: 7. Looked up from germline, CDR1 is SGHTA and CDR2 is FQGNSA. The CDR3 region is CASSPGTGRAEAFF. CDR3 in DNA: TGTGCCAGCAGCCCAGGGACAGGGCGCGCTGAAGCTTTCTTT.

The V call is TRBV28, the J call TRBJ1-2, with 7 bases fitting TRBD1. The CDR3 contains 14 residues. V lost 5 bases to trimming and J lost 4 bases; unmatched junction nucleotides: 7. Germline CDR1 MDHEN, CDR2 SYDVKM. Here the CDR3 DNA reads TGTGCCAGCAGTACTCCGACAGGGAGCTATGGCTACACCTTC. Amino acid sequence: CASSTPTGSYGYTF.

The gene calls are TRBV27 and TRBJ2-2, with 10 bases identical to TRBD1. Germline-derived CDR1 and CDR2 are MNHEY and SMNVEV (reference sequence). This CDR3 has 17 amino acids. V gave up 6 bases and J gave up 5 bases; unmatched junction bases: 12. This CDR3 reads CASSSGDRGVLTGELFF. CDR3 coding DNA: TGTGCCAGCAGCTCGGGGGACAGGGGCGTGTTGACCGGGGAGCTGTTTTTT.

The chain has TRBV4-2 and TRBJ2-5; D is possibly TRBD2 (6 bases). The CDR3 is 16 residues long. Trimming removed 1 base at V and 4 bases at J, with 16 bases between. CDR1 and CDR2 (germline): LGHNA, YNFKEQ. The DNA for the CDR3 is TGTGCCAGCAGCCAAGTAAAATTGGGGGGAGGAGAGACCCAGTACTTC. The encoded protein is CASSQVKLGGGETQYF.

The CDR3: CASSLAPSLITGELFF. The CDR3 coding sequence is TGTGCCAGCAGCTTGGCCCCTAGCTTGATCACCGGGGAGCTGTTTTTT. The rearrangement uses TRBV5-4 and TRBJ2-2; a possible D gene is TRBD2 (5 bases). The V end lost 0 bases, the J end lost 4 bases, and 13 bases lay between the germline ends. The CDR3 has 16 residues. CDR1 and CDR2 from the germline V gene are SGHNT and YYREEE (reference sequence).

This clone was detected a few times. This chain links TRBV5-1 with TRBJ2-3; 13 bases line up with TRBD2. Trimming at V came to 5 bases and at J to 10 bases, leaving 16 bases not matched to a gene. Germline V CDR1 and CDR2: SGHRS, YFSETQ. The CDR3 has 17 residues. The CDR3 here is CASRQHRTSGSRAAQYF. The DNA of the CDR3 is TGCGCCAGCAGGCAACACCGGACTAGCGGGAGTCGCGCGGCGCAGTATTTT. The whole variable domain, filled in from reference TRBV5-1 and TRBJ2-3, reads KAGVTQTPRYLIKTRGQQVTLSCSPISGHRSVSWYQQTPGQGLQFLFEYFSETQRNKGNFPGRFSGRQFSNSRSEMNVSTLELGDSALYLCASRQHRTSGSRAAQYFGPGTRLTVL.

This chain joins TRBV4-2 and TRBJ1-4; a weak D match, TRBD1 (5 bases). Germline CDR1 reads LGHNA; CDR2 reads YNFKEQ. The germline V and J ends were trimmed by 0 bases and 3 bases, with 23 bases remaining between them. The length of the CDR3 is 20 residues. CDR3 in amino acids: CASSQEVWQGYLQANEKLFF. The CDR3 DNA follows: TGTGCCAGCAGCCAAGAAGTGTGGCAGGGTTACTTGCAAGCTAATGAAAAACTGTTTTTT.

The chain links TRBV28 to TRBJ2-7, with a possible D match to TRBD2 (6 bases). Germline CDR1 is MDHEN and CDR2 is SYDVKM. V was cut by 6 bases and J by 4 bases, with 16 bases left in between. The CDR3 contains 14 residues. CDR3 sequence (DNA): TGTGCCAGCAGCCACGGCGGGAATTTATACGAGCAGTACTTC. Translated: CASSHGGNLYEQYF.